The 26 T cell receptor beta chains below were found in one sample sequenced in a study of cytotoxic CD8 clonotypes in ibrutinib-treated CLL. Assay used: immunoSEQ multiplex PCR; TCRdb lists only in-frame clones, some missing. This repertoire shows over 100,000 clones, around 85% found once; its top ten account for approximately 2%. Here the sequenced sample was PBMCs, taken after 24 months of ibrutinib treatment. All receptors derive from a human donor with chronic lymphocytic leukemia.

As concerns this clone: Mismatch with germline at one junction end may stem from a read error. The rearrangement uses TRBV5-8 and TRBJ1-3; D gene unclear. Germline CDR1 reads SGHTS; CDR2 reads YDEGEE. There are 16 residues in the CDR3. CDR3 sequence: CASSLDRSSRVNTIYF. The CDR3 DNA reads as TGTGCCAGCAGTTTGGACCGGAGCTCGAGGGTGAACACCATATATTTT.

This chain joins TRBV28 and TRBJ2-7; 12 bases fit TRBD2. In germline, CDR1 is MDHEN, CDR2 SYDVKM. Trimming cost V 4 bases and J 1 base; bases outside gene matches: 5. This CDR3 contains 16 residues. The CDR3 nucleotides are TGTGCCAGCAGTTACATAGGACTAGCGGGGTCCTACGAGCAGTACTTC. It encodes CASSYIGLAGSYEQYF.

V gene TRBV7-3 combines with J gene TRBJ2-1; 10 bases are shared with TRBD2. This CDR3 spans 14 amino acids. CDR1 is SGHTA, CDR2 FQGTGA, per germline. V lost 3 bases to trimming and J lost 9 bases; unmatched junction nucleotides: 5. The CDR3, as DNA: TGTGCCAGCAGCTTCCTAGCGGGAGACCCTGAGCAGTTCTTC. Protein sequence: CASSFLAGDPEQFF.

The rearrangement links TRBV7-9 to TRBJ2-7; no definite D call. The germline V gene has CDR1 SEHNR and CDR2 FQNEAQ (reference sequence). V was pared by 2 bases and J by 3 bases, with 8 bases between. This CDR3 has 13 amino acids. The CDR3, as DNA: TGTGCCAGCAGCTTAAACCGCTACTACGAGCAGTACTTC. Amino acid sequence: CASSLNRYYEQYF.

V gene TRBV11-2 combines with J gene TRBJ2-7; 9 bases align to TRBD2. Germline V gives CDR1 SGHAT, CDR2 FQNNGV. The CDR3 loop spans 17 amino acids. Losses at the gene ends were 5 bases for V and 3 bases for J; bases not matched to a gene: 14. The chain's CDR3 is CASSPRLAGLTDYEQYF. The CDR3 coding sequence is TGTGCCAGCAGCCCACGGCTAGCGGGGTTGACCGACTACGAGCAGTACTTC.

V is TRBV2 and J is TRBJ2-5, with 11 positions matching TRBD1. This CDR3 spans 15 amino acids. CDR1 is SNHLY, CDR2 FYNNEI, per germline. The V and J ends lost 7 bases and 5 bases, in that order; junction bases with no gene match: 9. In nucleotides, the CDR3 is TGTGCCAGCATAGGCGGGACAGGGGGATACGAGACCCAGTACTTC. As protein: CASIGGTGGYETQYF.

For the CDR3, the DNA is TGTGCCAGCAGCTTGTCAAGGGCAGCCCAAGAGACCCAGTACTTC. It is translated as CASSLSRAAQETQYF. V and J are TRBV7-2 and TRBJ2-5; unclear D gene. Germline V gene lookup returns CDR1 SGHTA and CDR2 FQGNSA. The V end was cut by 3 bases, the J end by 1 base, with 12 bases between. The CDR3 consists of 15 residues. Together with reference TRBV7-2 and TRBJ2-5, the CDR3 gives the full variable domain: GAGVSQSPSNKVTEKGKDVELRCDPISGHTALYWYRQSLGQGLEFLIYFQGNSAPDKSGLPSDRFSAERTGGSVSTLTIQRTQQEDSAVYLCASSLSRAAQETQYFGPGTRLLVL.

The chain recombines TRBV7-9 with TRBJ1-3, with 8 positions matching TRBD1. Germline CDR1 and CDR2: SEHNR and FQNEAQ (reference sequence). The CDR3 has 16 residues. V shed 7 bases, J shed 3 bases, and the junction held 11 bases outside the gene matches. The CDR3 is CASTPSDREVGNTIYF. The CDR3 DNA reads TGTGCCAGCACCCCTTCGGACAGGGAGGTTGGAAACACCATATATTTT.

This chain joins TRBV7-9 and TRBJ2-1; TRBD2 aligns across 9 bases. Losses at the gene ends were 5 bases for V and 2 bases for J; bases not matched to a gene: 7. Germline V gene data show CDR1 as SEHNR and CDR2 as FQNEAQ (reference sequence). CDR3 length: 16 amino acids. CDR3 nucleotides: TGTGCCAGCAGCACTATGACTAGCGGTACCTACAATGAGCAGTTCTTC. Translated, it gives CASSTMTSGTYNEQFF.

This clone appeared a few times. This sequence joins TRBV5-4 and TRBJ2-7, with 10 bases aligning to TRBD2. Trimming took 4 bases from V and 2 from J; bases not matched to a gene: 9. Germline lookup yields CDR1 SGHNT and CDR2 YYREEE (reference sequence). CDR3 length: 16 amino acids. This CDR3 is CASSQGAGGPTYEQYF. The DNA of the CDR3 is TGTGCCAGCAGCCAGGGAGCGGGAGGGCCGACCTACGAGCAGTACTTC. Using reference TRBV5-4 and TRBJ2-7 for the parts outside the CDR3, the full variable domain is ETGVTQSPTHLIKTRGQQVTLRCSSQSGHNTVSWYQQALGQGPQFIFQYYREEENGRGNFPPRFSGLQFPNYSSELNVNALELDDSALYLCASSQGAGGPTYEQYFGPGTRLTVT.

The J gene is TRBJ1-1, the V gene TRBV30; D remains unclear. The CDR3 length is 13 residues. The V end lost 8 bases, the J end lost 4 bases, and 17 bases lay between the germline ends. In germline, CDR1 is GTSNPN, CDR2 SVGIG (reference sequence). CDR3 nucleotide sequence: TGTGCCCTAGAACGGGGATGGGGCACTGAAGCTTTCTTT. This encodes CALERGWGTEAFF.

This clone was found a few times. The chain joins TRBV6-6 to TRBJ1-2, with D unclear. This CDR3 has 14 residues. CDR1 MNHNY and CDR2 SVGAGI come from the germline V gene (reference sequence). V was trimmed by 3 bases and J by 12 bases, leaving 20 bases between them. Here the CDR3 DNA reads TGTGCCAGCAGTTATTCCCCCTCACTCCCCAGCCACACCTTC. Its translation is CASSYSPSLPSHTF.

V gene TRBV4-1 combines with J gene TRBJ2-3; 12 nucleotides match TRBD2. V trimming: 4 bases; J trimming: 1 base; junction bases outside the gene matches: 3. Germline V gene lookup returns CDR1 MGHRA and CDR2 YSYEKL. The CDR3 is 16 residues long. Here the CDR3 DNA reads TGCGCCAGCAGCCCTAGCGGGGGGGCCCGCACAGATACGCAGTATTTT. Its translation is CASSPSGGARTDTQYF.

V gene TRBV27 combines with J gene TRBJ2-7; D is possibly TRBD1 or TRBD2 (5 bases each). Germline CDR1 is MNHEY and CDR2 is SMNVEV (reference sequence). Trimming pared 0 bases from V and 3 bases from J, leaving 18 bases between. The CDR3 extends over 17 amino acids. The CDR3 loop is CASSLSRAREWGYEQYF. CDR3 bases: TGTGCCAGCAGTTTATCGAGGGCCAGGGAATGGGGCTACGAGCAGTACTTC.

This chain uses TRBV7-9 with TRBJ1-5; D unresolved. CDR1 is SEHNR and CDR2 is FQNEAQ in the germline V gene (reference sequence). The CDR3 consists of 12 residues. Trimming stripped 0 bases from V and 7 bases from J, with 4 bases between. This CDR3 reads CASSLAYQPQHF. CDR3 bases: TGTGCCAGCAGCTTAGCCTACCAGCCCCAGCATTTT.

The V call is TRBV5-8, the J call TRBJ1-2; 7 bases are a match to TRBD1. The ends lost 4 bases at V and 0 bases at J; junction bases unmatched: 6. The CDR3 totals 15 residues. The germline gives CDR1 SGHTS, CDR2 YDEGEE. The CDR3 DNA reads as TGTGCCAGCAGCCCAAGGGGACAGCCTAACTATGGCTACACCTTC. Translating gives CASSPRGQPNYGYTF.

The chain is built from TRBV7-3 and TRBJ2-7, with 10 bases lining up with TRBD1. Looked up from germline, CDR1 is SGHTA and CDR2 is FQGTGA. The CDR3 sequence is 13 residues long. Trimming at V came to 2 bases and at J to 7 bases, leaving 2 bases not matched to a gene. DNA for the CDR3: TGTGCCAGCAGCTTAGACAGGGGGCGGGAGCAGTACTTC. This translates into CASSLDRGREQYF.

CDR3 sequence (DNA): TGTGCCTGGAGATGGAGAGGGAGTTACACTGAAGCTTTCTTT. This translates into CAWRWRGSYTEAFF. The chain combines TRBV30 with TRBJ1-1; D ambiguous. This CDR3 contains 14 residues. V lost 3 bases, J lost 3 bases, and 14 bases lay in between. Germline lookup yields CDR1 GTSNPN and CDR2 SVGIG (reference sequence).

The chain is built from TRBV11-1 and TRBJ2-5, with D maybe TRBD1 (7 bases). CDR1 SGHAT and CDR2 FQDESV come from the germline V gene (reference sequence). The V end was cut by 8 bases, the J end by 5 bases, with 15 bases between. This CDR3 contains 13 residues. The CDR3 DNA reads as TGTGCCAGCGGTACAGGGGCGGGGGAGACCCAGTACTTC. Translating gives CASGTGAGETQYF.

The J gene is TRBJ1-5, the V gene TRBV5-3; possible D gene TRBD1, 5 bases. TRBV5-3 counts as an open reading frame of uncertain function. Deletions cut 0 bases from V and 6 bases from J, with 16 bases between. The CDR3 has 16 residues. CDR3 bases: TGTGCCAGAAGCTTGGAGGAAGGGGAAGGAGGTCAGCCCCAGCATTTT. The encoded protein is CARSLEEGEGGQPQHF.

Here the CDR3 reads CASSYRMDRGFYEQYF. The CDR3 DNA follows: TGTGCCAGCAGTTACCGAATGGACAGAGGCTTCTACGAGCAGTACTTC. This chain joins TRBV6-5 and TRBJ2-7, with D maybe TRBD1 (6 bases). Trimming stripped 2 bases from V and 3 bases from J, with 17 bases between. The CDR3 contains 16 residues. Germline lookup yields CDR1 MNHEY and CDR2 SVGAGI.

This chain links TRBV19 with TRBJ1-4; D might be TRBD1 (5 bases). The V gene lost 7 bases and the J gene lost 4 bases, with 16 bases spanning the gap. Germline-derived CDR1 and CDR2 are LNHDA and SQIVND (reference sequence). This CDR3 region has 15 residues. The CDR3 spells CASKWDSGSNEKLFF. The CDR3 DNA reads TGTGCCAGTAAATGGGACTCGGGAAGTAATGAAAAACTGTTTTTT. Combining the CDR3 with reference TRBV19 and TRBJ1-4 gives the whole variable domain DGGITQSPKYLFRKEGQNVTLSCEQNLNHDAMYWYRQDPGQGLRLIYYSQIVNDFQKGDIAEGYSVSREKKESFPLTVTSAQKNPTAFYLCASKWDSGSNEKLFFGSGTQLSVL.

In its sample, this clone was seen once. The chain carries TRBV30 and TRBJ1-2; D ambiguous. There are 14 residues in the CDR3. The V gene lost 1 base and the J gene lost 4 bases, with 13 bases spanning the gap. The germline V gene encodes CDR1 GTSNPN and CDR2 SVGIG (reference sequence). This CDR3 is CAWSGGRQGYGYTF. CDR3 sequence (DNA): TGTGCCTGGAGTGGAGGCAGGCAAGGCTATGGCTACACCTTC.

The chain couples TRBV19 to TRBJ2-7; D may be TRBD1 or TRBD2 (5 bases each). Germline CDR1 and CDR2: LNHDA and SQIVND (reference sequence). V was cut by 5 bases and J by 0 bases, with 11 bases left in between. The CDR3 is made up of 14 amino acids. CDR3 amino acids: CASSPHGGSYEQYF. The CDR3 coding sequence is TGTGCCAGTAGTCCCCATGGGGGCTCCTACGAGCAGTACTTC.

The chain uses TRBV6-5 and TRBJ1-5, with 9 bases that match TRBD1. The length of the CDR3 is 15 residues. V dropped 0 bases and J dropped 6; count of bases not matched to a gene: 3. Germline assignment: CDR1 MNHEY and CDR2 SVGAGI. The CDR3 here is CASSYSGTGLQPQHF. The DNA of the CDR3 is TGTGCCAGCAGTTACTCCGGGACAGGGCTTCAGCCCCAGCATTTT.

The chain is built from TRBV7-6 and TRBJ2-6; 7 bases line up with TRBD1. The CDR3 is made up of 14 amino acids. Germline CDR1 reads SGHVS; CDR2 reads FNYEAQ. Trimming removed 2 bases from V and 12 bases from J; junction bases left unmatched: 7. The CDR3 DNA is TGTGCCAGCAGCTTATCCAACAGGGGTACCGTCCTGACTTTC. This translates into CASSLSNRGTVLTF.